These 12 T cell receptor beta chains were all obtained from the same sample, sequenced in a study of T cell responses to AZD1222 COVID-19 vaccine. The table came from immunoSEQ multiplex PCR; TCRdb's copy has only in-frame clones and leaves some out. This table holds around 91,000 clones, 80% to 95% found once. The sequencing here drew on peripheral blood, taken 28 days after the second AZD1222 dose. These receptors originate from an adult who received the AZD1222 COVID-19 vaccine.

This chain connects TRBV7-9 to TRBJ1-2; TRBD1 might be the D (5 bases). V was shortened by 5 bases and J by 8 bases, with 15 bases between the two germline ends. From germline, CDR1 is SEHNR and CDR2 FQNEAQ (reference sequence). The CDR3 sequence is 13 residues long. The CDR3 is CASSPNPGGGYTF. In DNA, the CDR3 is TGTGCCAGCAGCCCCAACCCCGGGGGAGGCTACACCTTC.

This chain links TRBV7-9 with TRBJ1-4; 10 nucleotides match TRBD1. CDR3 length: 15 amino acids. Trimming removed 3 bases from V and 7 bases from J; junction bases left unmatched: 5. Germline V gives CDR1 SEHNR, CDR2 FQNEAQ (reference sequence). The CDR3 sequence: CASSLAGTGVEKLFF. As DNA, the CDR3 is TGTGCCAGCAGCTTGGCCGGGACAGGGGTTGAAAAACTGTTTTTT.

V and J are TRBV5-6 and TRBJ1-5; 12 bases line up with TRBD1. Looked up from germline, CDR1 is SGHDT and CDR2 is YYEEEE. The CDR3 runs 16 residues. The V and J ends lost 4 bases and 7 bases, in that order; junction bases with no gene match: 9. CDR3: CASSRDRGRPDQPQHF. DNA of the CDR3: TGTGCCAGCAGCCGGGACAGGGGGCGCCCAGACCAGCCCCAGCATTTT. Using reference TRBV5-6 and TRBJ1-5 for the parts outside the CDR3, the full variable domain is DAGVTQSPTHLIKTRGQQVTLRCSPKSGHDTVSWYQQALGQGPQFIFQYYEEEERQRGNFPDRFSGHQFPNYSSELNVNALLLGDSALYLCASSRDRGRPDQPQHFGDGTRLSIL.

V usage is TRBV4-1 and J usage is TRBJ2-7; the match to TRBD1 covers 7 bases. The CDR3 spans 15 residues. In germline, CDR1 is MGHRA, CDR2 YSYEKL. The V segment lost 4 bases and the J segment 2 bases; nucleotides outside the gene matches: 8. CDR3 nucleotide sequence: TGCGCCAGCAGCCCTGAGGGGGCTACCGCCTACGAGCAGTACTTC. Translating gives CASSPEGATAYEQYF.

The chain carries TRBV5-1 and TRBJ2-5; 11 nucleotides align to TRBD1. The CDR3 loop spans 16 amino acids. The junction had 6 bases not matched to a gene; V was cut back by 4 bases and J by 1 base. Germline V gives CDR1 SGHRS, CDR2 YFSETQ. The CDR3 nucleotides are TGCGCCAGCAGCACCGGGACAGGGGGGACCCAAGAGACCCAGTACTTC. As protein: CASSTGTGGTQETQYF. Full variable domain (outside the CDR3, taken from reference TRBV5-1 and TRBJ2-5): KAGVTQTPRYLIKTRGQQVTLSCSPISGHRSVSWYQQTPGQGLQFLFEYFSETQRNKGNFPGRFSGRQFSNSRSEMNVSTLELGDSALYLCASSTGTGGTQETQYFGPGTRLLVL.

The CDR3 coding sequence is TGTGCCAGCAGTTTTGGTGGGAGCTCACCCCTCCACTTT. Amino acid sequence: CASSFGGSSPLHF. The V call is TRBV27, the J call TRBJ1-6; D unclear. Germline values: CDR1 MNHEY, CDR2 SMNVEV (reference sequence). The CDR3 spans 13 residues. V lost 3 bases and J 10 bases, leaving 10 bases between the germline ends.

The chain combines TRBV15 with TRBJ2-5; 11 bases are shared with TRBD2. The germline gives CDR1 LNHNV, CDR2 YYDKDF (reference sequence). The junction had 8 bases not matched to a gene; V was cut back by 4 bases and J by 4 bases. The CDR3 consists of 16 residues. The CDR3 bases are TGTGCCACCAGCATTACTAGCGGGAGTACCCGAGAGACCCAGTACTTC. This sequence encodes CATSITSGSTRETQYF. Supplemented by reference TRBV15 and TRBJ2-5, the full variable domain reads DAMVIQNPRYQVTQFGKPVTLSCSQTLNHNVMYWYQQKSSQAPKLLFHYYDKDFNNEADTPDNFQSRRPNTSFCFLDIRSPGLGDTAMYLCATSITSGSTRETQYFGPGTRLLVL.

The gene calls are TRBV30 and TRBJ1-5; a possible D gene is TRBD1 (5 bases). Germline CDR1 reads GTSNPN; CDR2 reads SVGIG (reference sequence). The CDR3 covers 14 residues. The V end lost 1 base, the J end lost 1 base, and 8 bases lay between the germline ends. The CDR3 sequence is CAWSAEGSNQPQHF. CDR3 nucleotides: TGTGCCTGGAGTGCTGAGGGGAGCAATCAGCCCCAGCATTTT.

The chain uses TRBV5-1 and TRBJ2-2; D is uncertain. This CDR3 comprises 15 residues. Trimming cost V 0 bases and J 1 base, with 7 bases left between them. Germline assignment: CDR1 SGHRS and CDR2 YFSETQ. For the CDR3, the DNA is TGCGCCAGCAGCTTGGTGGCGGTGAACACCGGGGAGCTGTTTTTT. Protein product: CASSLVAVNTGELFF.

The table lists this clone with a count of one. The chain links TRBV9 to TRBJ2-1; D remains unclear. This CDR3 comprises 13 residues. Germline V gene data show CDR1 as SGDLS and CDR2 as YYNGEE. V shed 0 bases and J shed 9 bases, with 10 bases lying between them. The CDR3 here is CASSVVTGLEQFF. For the CDR3, the DNA is TGTGCCAGCAGCGTAGTCACCGGCCTTGAGCAGTTCTTC. Variable domain in full (rest from reference TRBV9 and TRBJ2-1): DSGVTQTPKHLITATGQRVTLRCSPRSGDLSVYWYQQSLDQGLQFLIQYYNGEERAKGNILERFSAQQFPDLHSELNLSSLELGDSALYFCASSVVTGLEQFFGPGTRLTVL.

The chain carries TRBV3-1 (or the pseudogene TRBV3-2) and TRBJ1-2; 11 bases line up with TRBD1. The CDR3 spans 16 residues. CDR1 and CDR2 (germline): LGHDT, YNNKEL (reference sequence). Trimming at V came to 2 bases and at J to 7 bases, leaving 9 bases not matched to a gene. For the CDR3, the DNA is TGTGCCAGCAGCCAAACGGGATATGGGACAGGGGGTGGCTACACCTTC. This gives the protein CASSQTGYGTGGGYTF.

This sequence joins TRBV25-1 and TRBJ2-5; D not resolved. Between the trimmed V and J ends, which lost 8 bases and 0 bases, there was a span of 4 bases. The germline gives CDR1 MGHDK, CDR2 SYGVNS. The CDR3 runs 11 residues. CDR3 in DNA: TGTGCCAGCGGCAACCAAGAGACCCAGTACTTC. Amino acids: CASGNQETQYF. Combining the CDR3 with reference TRBV25-1 and TRBJ2-5 gives the whole variable domain EADIYQTPRYLVIGTGKKITLECSQTMGHDKMYWYQQDPGMELHLIHYSYGVNSTEKGDLSSESTVSRIRTEHFPLTLESARPSHTSQYLCASGNQETQYFGPGTRLLVL.